This TCR beta chain is from a study of cytomegalovirus exposure and HLA in healthy donors. Profiling relied on immunoSEQ multiplex PCR, and the TCRdb table lists in-frame clones only, not all of them. The sample lists approximately 260,000 clones, 86% occurring once. Study-level results: Listed as cytomegalovirus-associated were over 150 TCR beta chains. For most TCR sequences rarity was the rule, although some public TCRs occurred in many donors.

Comment on this clone: What it binds is unknown.

CDR1 is MNHEY, CDR2 SMNVEV, per germline (reference sequence). CDR3 length: 14 residues. V was pared by 4 bases and J by 2 bases, with 3 bases of the junction left unmatched. The gene calls are TRBV27 and TRBJ2-7, with TRBD1 matching over 9 bases. The sequence came from a woman aged 30 to 39 in good health and CMV-seropositive. Sequenced material: PBMCs. The CDR3 coding sequence is TGTGCCAGCAGTTACCGGGACAGGGCCTACGAGCAGTACTTC. This sequence encodes CASSYRDRAYEQYF.